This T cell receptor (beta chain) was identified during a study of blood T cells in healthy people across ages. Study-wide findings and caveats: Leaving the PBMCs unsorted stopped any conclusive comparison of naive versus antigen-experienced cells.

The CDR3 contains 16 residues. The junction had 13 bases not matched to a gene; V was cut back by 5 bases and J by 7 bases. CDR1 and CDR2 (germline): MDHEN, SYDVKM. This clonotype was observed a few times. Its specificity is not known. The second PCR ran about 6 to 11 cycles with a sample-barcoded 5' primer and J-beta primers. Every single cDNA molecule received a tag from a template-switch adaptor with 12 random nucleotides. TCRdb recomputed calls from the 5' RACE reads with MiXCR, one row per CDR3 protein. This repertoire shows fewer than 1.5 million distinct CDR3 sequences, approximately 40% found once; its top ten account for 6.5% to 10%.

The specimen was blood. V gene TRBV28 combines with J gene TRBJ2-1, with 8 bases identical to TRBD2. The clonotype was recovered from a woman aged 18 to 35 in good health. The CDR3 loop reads CASSGTGTRGTNEQFF. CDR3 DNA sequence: TGTGCCAGCAGTGGAACCGGGACTAGGGGCACTAATGAGCAGTTCTTC. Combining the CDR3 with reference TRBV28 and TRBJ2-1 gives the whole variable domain DVKVTQSSRYLVKRTGEKVFLECVQDMDHENMFWYRQDPGLGLRLIYFSYDVKMKEKGDIPEGYSVSREKKERFSLILESASTNQTSMYLCASSGTGTRGTNEQFFGPGTRLTVL.